Included here is one T cell receptor beta chain sequence, with context. The germline CDR1 and CDR2 sequences are MNHNY and SVGAGI (reference sequence). The CDR3 runs 18 residues. Trimming pared 5 bases from V and 0 bases from J, leaving 20 bases between. The data stem from a study of blood T cell repertoires in COVID-19. The wider study: The United States, Italy and Spain were the sources of the acute and convalescent COVID-19 samples. The cDNA or gDNA used as material had been derived from T cells, B-cell-depleted T cells, or PBMCs.

Authors' methods: Reference gene primer amplification in the assay estimated nucleated cell counts. Here immunoSEQ multiplex PCR was the method, and the copy in TCRdb shows in-frame clones only, minus some. V, J and clone size are taken as reported in that table, and D and trimming were inferred from the DNA itself. The table shows around 70,000 clones, with roughly 74% occurring only once. The chain recombines TRBV6-6 with TRBJ2-4; no reliable D call. The TCR originated in a human donor in a cohort sampled during active COVID-19. Sample: peripheral blood. CDR3 in amino acids: CASSRLPRDLLAKNIQYF. CDR3 nucleotide sequence: TGTGCCAGCAGTCGATTACCTCGAGACTTACTAGCCAAAAACATTCAGTACTTC.